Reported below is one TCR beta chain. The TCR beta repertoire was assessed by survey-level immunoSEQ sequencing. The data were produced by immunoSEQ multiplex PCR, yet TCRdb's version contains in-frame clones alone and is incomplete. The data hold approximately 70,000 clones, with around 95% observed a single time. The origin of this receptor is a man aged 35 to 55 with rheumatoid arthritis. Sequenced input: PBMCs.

The CDR3 sequence is CASRDGQGLYGYTF. CDR3 DNA sequence: TGTGCCAGCAGGGATGGACAGGGGCTCTATGGCTACACCTTC. This sequence joins TRBV28 and TRBJ1-2, with 9 bases that match TRBD1. Germline V gene lookup returns CDR1 MDHEN and CDR2 SYDVKM. The V gene end was trimmed by 6 bases and the J gene end by 4 bases; junction bases not matched to a gene: 6. The CDR3 runs 14 residues.